The 25 T cell receptor beta chains in this list originate from one sample, sequenced in a study of T-cell reconstitution after alpha-beta-depleted transplantation in children. Unique molecular identifiers were used to barcode this TCRbeta library. TCRdb re-called the PCR reads with MiXCR, one entry per CDR3 protein. The sample records about 610,000 distinct CDR3 sequences, over 9.5% being singletons. Sequenced here: PBMCs from the stem cell graft donor, sampled from the stem cell graft. The receptors were gathered from a human donor who donated a stem cell graft to a child with acute myeloid leukemia.

The rearrangement uses TRBV6-2 or TRBV6-3 and TRBJ1-2; D is unclear. This CDR3 contains 15 residues. The germline V gene has CDR1 MNHEY and CDR2 SVGEGT. V was cut by 2 bases and J by 2 bases, with 12 bases left in between. CDR3 nucleotide sequence: TGTGCCAGCAGTTACCTCAGGACGGTGAACTATGGCTACACCTTC. It is translated as CASSYLRTVNYGYTF.

Many counts were recorded for this clonotype. The chain has TRBV7-6 and TRBJ1-2; D possibly corresponds to TRBD1 (6 bases). CDR1 SGHVS and CDR2 FNYEAQ come from the germline V gene. Trimming pared 5 bases from V and 6 bases from J, leaving 13 bases between. The CDR3 runs to 13 residues. The CDR3 loop reads CASSPTGKDGYTF. In nucleotides, the CDR3 is TGTGCCAGCAGCCCAACAGGGAAGGATGGCTACACCTTC.

The table lists this clonotype with a few counts. The V gene is TRBV29-1, the J gene TRBJ2-5, with D perhaps matching TRBD1 or TRBD2 (5 bases each). Germline V gene sequence: CDR1 SQVTM, CDR2 ANQGSEA. The CDR3 is 12 residues long. The V end lost 6 bases, the J end lost 5 bases, and 13 bases lay between the germline ends. The CDR3 sequence is CSVGWGGETQYF. DNA for the CDR3: TGCAGCGTGGGCTGGGGCGGGGAGACCCAGTACTTC.

In its sample, this clonotype was seen a few times. This chain joins TRBV27 and TRBJ2-5; the D is unclear. The V gene lost 5 bases and the J gene lost 3 bases, with 13 bases spanning the gap. The CDR3 has 14 amino acids. Germline V lookup: CDR1 MNHEY, CDR2 SMNVEV (reference sequence). In DNA form, the CDR3 reads TGTGCCAGCAGTGCCCTCGCTAGGGAAGAGACCCAGTACTTC. The encoded protein is CASSALAREETQYF.

This clonotype was observed a few times. V usage is TRBV3-1 and J usage is TRBJ2-5; 8 bases agree with TRBD1. The CDR3 is 13 residues long. Per germline, CDR1 LGHDT and CDR2 YNNKEL (reference sequence). Losses at the gene ends were 2 bases for V and 5 bases for J; bases not matched to a gene: 1. DNA for the CDR3: TGTGCCAGCAGCCAAACAGGGGGGGAGACCCAGTACTTC. This codes for CASSQTGGETQYF.

The rearrangement joins TRBV5-1 to TRBJ2-1; a weak D match, TRBD2 (6 bases). The CDR3 is 15 amino acids. Germline CDR1 and CDR2: SGHRS and YFSETQ. The germline V and J ends were trimmed by 3 bases and 7 bases, with 17 bases remaining between them. For the CDR3, the DNA is TGCGCCAGCAGCTCCGGAGGGCTAGCGCCAAATGAGCAGTTCTTC. Encoded protein: CASSSGGLAPNEQFF.

This clonotype was observed a handful of times. The rearrangement links TRBV7-2 to TRBJ1-6; D gene unclear. The CDR3 contains 12 residues. The ends were cut back, 8 bases at V and 9 bases at J, with 11 bases in the middle. The germline V gene has CDR1 SGHTA and CDR2 FQGNSA. In DNA form, the CDR3 reads TGTGCCAGCGGGTTTCGAGGTTCACCCCTCCACTTT. This gives the protein CASGFRGSPLHF.

This clonotype has just a few counts. The V gene is TRBV3-1, the J gene TRBJ1-4; D call uncertain. The CDR3 is made up of 14 amino acids. The germline gives CDR1 LGHDT, CDR2 YNNKEL (reference sequence). With 4 bases removed from V and 2 bases from J, the gap between germline ends came to 8 bases. CDR3 in DNA: TGTGCCAGCAGCCCACGAGGGACTAATGAAAAACTGTTTTTT. It specifies CASSPRGTNEKLFF.

This chain connects TRBV5-1 to TRBJ2-5; D is undetermined. The CDR3 totals 14 residues. V was clipped by 0 bases and J by 2 bases, with 8 bases between them. CDR1 is SGHRS and CDR2 is YFSETQ in the germline V gene. CDR3 protein: CASSLAFFQETQYF. CDR3 coding DNA: TGCGCCAGCAGCTTGGCCTTCTTTCAAGAGACCCAGTACTTC.

The rearrangement links TRBV5-5 to TRBJ2-3, with 7 bases matching TRBD2. The J segment lost 4 bases and the V segment lost 4 bases, leaving 6 bases of the junction unmatched. Per germline, CDR1 SGHKS and CDR2 YYEKEE (reference sequence). The CDR3 totals 14 residues. The CDR3 DNA reads TGTGCCAGCAGCCTCGAAACTAGCGCAGATACGCAGTATTTT. Protein product: CASSLETSADTQYF.

The gene calls are TRBV3-1 and TRBJ2-1; 7 bases line up with TRBD1. The CDR3 length is 15 residues. V shed 8 bases and J 7 bases; nucleotides not matched to a gene: 14. From germline, CDR1 is LGHDT and CDR2 YNNKEL (reference sequence). The CDR3 protein is CASSPDRWQRNEQFF. The CDR3 DNA reads TGTGCCAGCTCCCCGGACAGGTGGCAGAGGAATGAGCAGTTCTTC.

This clonotype has a count of ten or more. The chain joins TRBV5-8 to TRBJ2-1, with 7 nucleotides matching TRBD2. V lost 1 base to trimming and J lost 9 bases; unmatched junction nucleotides: 7. Germline V gives CDR1 SGHTS, CDR2 YDEGEE. There are 14 residues in the CDR3. CDR3 sequence (DNA): TGTGCCAGCAGCTTGCTAGCGGCACGGTTTGAGCAGTTCTTC. Protein sequence: CASSLLAARFEQFF.

The J gene is TRBJ1-2, the V gene TRBV3-1, with D unresolved. Germline V gene lookup returns CDR1 LGHDT and CDR2 YNNKEL (reference sequence). CDR3 length: 18 amino acids. With 11 bases removed from V and 3 bases from J, the gap between germline ends came to 31 bases. The CDR3 region has the DNA TGTGCCTCCTCCCCGCTGAATCCCTTGCAAGGGCACCACTATGGCTACACCTTC. Its protein is CASSPLNPLQGHHYGYTF.

The chain employs TRBV7-9 and TRBJ2-1, with D unclear. Germline CDR1 SEHNR, CDR2 FQNEAQ (reference sequence). The CDR3 runs 16 residues. Trimming pared 7 bases from V and 5 bases from J, leaving 21 bases between. CDR3 region: CASTKTGQWINNEQFF. The CDR3 coding sequence is TGTGCCAGCACCAAAACTGGGCAGTGGATTAACAATGAGCAGTTCTTC.

V gene TRBV20-1 combines with J gene TRBJ1-4; weak D call: TRBD1 (5 bases). The CDR3 loop spans 11 amino acids. Germline assignment: CDR1 DFQATT and CDR2 SNEGSKA (reference sequence). The CDR3 DNA follows: TGCAGCCTGATAAGGGGTGAAAAACTGTTTTTT. Its protein product is CSLIRGEKLFF.

This clonotype was seen many times. One end of the junction does not line up with germline, which may come from a read error. This chain uses TRBV7-7 with TRBJ2-7, with TRBD1 as a possible D gene (6 bases). The CDR3 is 13 amino acids. CDR1 SSHAT and CDR2 FNYEAQ come from the germline V gene (reference sequence). DNA for the CDR3: TGTGCTAGCAGCCCGACAGGATCGGGCGAGCAGTACTTC. It specifies CASSPTGSGEQYF.

The chain recombines TRBV5-1 with TRBJ2-7; 9 bases agree with TRBD2. There are 15 residues in the CDR3. Germline values: CDR1 SGHRS, CDR2 YFSETQ. V was pared by 5 bases and J by 4 bases, with 10 bases of the junction left unmatched. The CDR3 nucleotides are TGCGCCAGCAGGGGGGCTAGCGGGAACGTATACGAGCAGTACTTC. Its protein is CASRGASGNVYEQYF.

The table lists this clonotype with a few counts. The rearrangement uses TRBV12-3 or TRBV12-4 and TRBJ2-7; the D is unclear. The CDR3 contains 13 residues. Trimming took 7 bases from V and 0 from J, leaving 10 bases between them. The CDR3 reads CASIGWGSYEQYF. The DNA for the CDR3 is TGTGCCAGCATAGGGTGGGGCTCCTACGAGCAGTACTTC.

This clonotype was recorded at least ten times. The chain carries TRBV11-1 and TRBJ2-2; D not resolved. CDR1 and CDR2 from the germline V gene are SGHAT and FQDESV (reference sequence). The CDR3 has 12 residues. Trimming stripped 5 bases from V and 8 bases from J, with 9 bases between. The CDR3 nucleotides read TGTGCCAGCAGCCCTTATCTGGGGGAGCTGTTTTTT. The encoded protein is CASSPYLGELFF.

This clonotype was counted many times. The chain links TRBV5-1 to TRBJ2-1, with a tentative D call TRBD1 (6 bases). The V end was cut by 7 bases, the J end by 3 bases, with 17 bases between. Germline CDR1 is SGHRS and CDR2 is YFSETQ. This CDR3 region has 15 residues. The CDR3 DNA reads as TGCGCCAGCGGCAGGGGAGCAGTAGGCTACAATGAGCAGTTCTTC. This sequence encodes CASGRGAVGYNEQFF. The entire variable domain, with the rest obtained from reference TRBV5-1 and TRBJ2-1, is as follows: KAGVTQTPRYLIKTRGQQVTLSCSPISGHRSVSWYQQTPGQGLQFLFEYFSETQRNKGNFPGRFSGRQFSNSRSEMNVSTLELGDSALYLCASGRGAVGYNEQFFGPGTRLTVL.

This clonotype was seen many times. The chain employs TRBV20-1 and TRBJ2-2; D possibly corresponds to TRBD2 (5 bases). This CDR3 has 15 residues. Germline V gene lookup returns CDR1 DFQATT and CDR2 SNEGSKA (reference sequence). The V and J ends lost 6 bases and 1 base respectively, with 15 bases between them. CDR3: CSAPDGAENTGELFF. Written as DNA, the CDR3 is TGCAGTGCCCCCGATGGAGCGGAGAACACCGGGGAGCTGTTTTTT.

This clonotype was recorded many times. The chain joins TRBV20-1 to TRBJ2-1; D is ambiguous. The CDR3 covers 11 residues. V was clipped by 1 base and J by 7 bases, with 5 bases between them. Germline values: CDR1 DFQATT, CDR2 SNEGSKA (reference sequence). The CDR3 nucleotides are TGCAGTGCTAGAGGAGTAAATGAGCAGTTCTTC. Translated, it gives CSARGVNEQFF.

This clonotype was detected ten times or more. J is TRBJ2-5 and V is TRBV11-2; no reliable D call. The CDR3 has 13 residues. V was cut by 2 bases and J by 3 bases, with 7 bases left in between. CDR1 is SGHAT, CDR2 FQNNGV, per germline. The CDR3 region is CASSLRWEETQYF. CDR3 DNA sequence: TGTGCCAGCAGCTTAAGGTGGGAAGAGACCCAGTACTTC.

This chain links TRBV28 with TRBJ1-5; 10 bases map to TRBD1. Germline V CDR1 and CDR2: MDHEN, SYDVKM. The junction had 3 bases not matched to a gene; V was cut back by 7 bases and J by 0 bases. This CDR3 spans 15 amino acids. CDR3 loop: CASTRDRGSNQPQHF. The CDR3 DNA reads TGTGCCAGCACCCGGGACAGGGGTAGCAATCAGCCCCAGCATTTT.

In its sample, this clonotype was seen many times. V gene TRBV6-1 combines with J gene TRBJ1-2; weak D call: TRBD1 (6 bases). Germline V gene lookup returns CDR1 MNHNS and CDR2 SASEGT. V dropped 5 bases and J dropped 5 bases, with 15 bases sitting between them. The length of the CDR3 is 14 residues. The CDR3 here is CASSPIGQTYGYTF. Here the CDR3 DNA reads TGTGCCAGCAGTCCCATTGGACAGACATATGGCTACACCTTC.